This T cell receptor beta chain was identified during a study of lymphopenia after photon versus proton radiotherapy. Trimming removed 7 bases from V and 8 bases from J, with 12 bases in between. This CDR3 is built from 12 residues. Per the germline V gene, CDR1 is SGHAT and CDR2 is FQNNGV. Profiling relied on immunoSEQ multiplex PCR, and the TCRdb table lists in-frame clones only, not all of them. The table shows under 20,000 clones, with roughly nine tenths occurring only once. The chain has TRBV11-2 and TRBJ2-1; D remains ambiguous. Sequences were derived from peripheral blood, sampled from a patient treated with photon-based radiotherapy. This TCR came from a woman aged 35 to 49 with cholangiocarcinoma. CDR3 bases: TGTGCCAGCAAGAGCCTTGGCGATGAGCAGTTCTTC. Translation: CASKSLGDEQFF.